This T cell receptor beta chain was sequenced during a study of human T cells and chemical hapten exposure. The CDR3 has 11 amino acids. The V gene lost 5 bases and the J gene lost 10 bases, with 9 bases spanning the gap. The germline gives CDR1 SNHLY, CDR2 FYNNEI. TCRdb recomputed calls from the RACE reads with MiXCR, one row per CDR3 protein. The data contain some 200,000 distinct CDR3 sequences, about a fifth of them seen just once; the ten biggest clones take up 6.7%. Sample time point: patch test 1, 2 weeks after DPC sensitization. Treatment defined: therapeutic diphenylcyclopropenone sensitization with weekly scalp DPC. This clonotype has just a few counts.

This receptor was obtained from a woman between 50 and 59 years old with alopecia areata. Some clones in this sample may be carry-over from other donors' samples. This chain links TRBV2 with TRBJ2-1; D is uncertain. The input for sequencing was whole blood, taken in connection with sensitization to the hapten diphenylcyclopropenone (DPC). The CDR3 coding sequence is TGTGCCAGCAGTTCCACTGGGGAGCAGTTCTTC. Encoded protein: CASSSTGEQFF.